This entry lists 3 T cell receptor beta chains sequenced from one sample in a study of T cell repertoires in cytomegalovirus infection. TCRdb reanalysed the reads using MiXCR and keeps one entry per CDR3 protein. The sample has about 100,000 distinct CDR3 sequences, around a quarter seen once; the top ten hold 35% to 50%. Sequenced sample: CD8+ T cells from PBMCs. All receptors derive from a human donor in good health (CMV status not recorded). Some clones in this sample may be carry-over from other donors' samples.

The CDR3 DNA reads TGTGCCAGCAAGCCGGAGATTAATGAAAAACTGTTTTTT. The encoded protein is CASKPEINEKLFF. The genes are TRBV7-9 and TRBJ1-4; no clear D. V was pared by 7 bases and J by 4 bases, with 10 bases between. The CDR3 runs to 13 residues. From germline, CDR1 is SEHNR and CDR2 FQNEAQ (reference sequence).

This clonotype showed up many times. For the CDR3, the DNA is TGTGCCAGCAGCCCGCCTTCGACTAGCGGCAGCTCCTACGAGCAGTACTTC. Translated: CASSPPSTSGSSYEQYF. J is TRBJ2-7 and V is TRBV4-2; TRBD2 matches 9 bases. The trim removed 4 bases at V and 0 bases at J, leaving 10 bases unmatched. The CDR3 is 17 residues long. Germline values: CDR1 LGHNA, CDR2 YNFKEQ.

Turning to this clonotype: No conserved phenylalanine or tryptophan is present at the end of the CDR3, so a read error is the likely explanation. This rearrangement joins TRBV3-1 to TRBJ1-6; D is ambiguous. CDR3 size: 16 residues. Germline assignment: CDR1 LGHDT and CDR2 YNNKEL (reference sequence). V was pared by 1 base and J by 0 bases, with 7 bases between. CDR3 loop: CASSQVWSSYNSPLHS. The CDR3 DNA reads as TGTGCCAGCAGCCAAGTTTGGAGCTCCTATAATTCACCCCTCCACTCT.